The 13 T cell receptor beta chains listed next were all sequenced from one sample in a study of blood T cell repertoires in COVID-19. Here immunoSEQ multiplex PCR was the method, and the copy in TCRdb shows in-frame clones only, minus some. Among a few hundred thousand clones, around 90% were seen once, and the ten largest hold 0.75% to 0.85%. Specimen: peripheral blood. The receptors stem from a young man with COVID-19, enrolled during active disease.

The rearrangement uses TRBV6-1 and TRBJ2-7; D is ambiguous. V lost 4 bases to trimming and J lost 2 bases, with 18 bases between them. In germline, CDR1 is MNHNS, CDR2 SASEGT. This CDR3 contains 16 residues. The CDR3 bases are TGTGCCAGCAGTGCCAGCCCGAATCGCGGCGCCTACGAGCAGTACTTC. Its protein product is CASSASPNRGAYEQYF.

The gene calls are TRBV10-3 and TRBJ1-3; 8 bases agree with TRBD1. J lost 0 bases, V lost 10 bases, and 8 bases had no gene match. The CDR3 spans 15 residues. Germline loops: CDR1 ENHRY, CDR2 SYGVKD. DNA for the CDR3: TGTGCCACAGGGGACAGGACCTCCTCTGGAAACACCATATATTTT. Residues: CATGDRTSSGNTIYF.

The gene calls are TRBV19 and TRBJ2-5, with D possibly TRBD2 on 6 matching bases. Trimming stripped 6 bases from V and 5 bases from J, with 19 bases between. The CDR3 contains 15 residues. Per the germline V gene, CDR1 is LNHDA and CDR2 is SQIVND (reference sequence). The CDR3 nucleotides read TGTGCCAGTAGGAGCGGGCACAGCCGCTGGGAGACCCAGTACTTC. Its protein is CASRSGHSRWETQYF.

V and J are TRBV29-1 and TRBJ2-7; TRBD1 matches 9 bases. J lost 6 bases, V lost 8 bases, and 11 bases had no gene match. The length of the CDR3 is 13 residues. Germline loops: CDR1 SQVTM, CDR2 ANQGSEA. The chain's CDR3 is CSPRDRELFEQYF. CDR3 coding DNA: TGCAGCCCCCGGGACAGGGAACTTTTCGAGCAGTACTTC.

The chain has TRBV5-5 and TRBJ2-4; 9 nucleotides agree with TRBD1. This CDR3 comprises 14 residues. The germline V gene encodes CDR1 SGHKS and CDR2 YYEKEE (reference sequence). The V and J ends lost 9 bases and 7 bases, in that order; junction bases with no gene match: 11. The CDR3 here is CATMAGTGMNIQYF. CDR3 coding DNA: TGTGCCACGATGGCCGGGACAGGGATGAACATTCAGTACTTC. Using reference TRBV5-5 and TRBJ2-4 for the parts outside the CDR3, the full variable domain is DAGVTQSPTHLIKTRGQQVTLRCSPISGHKSVSWYQQVLGQGPQFIFQYYEKEERGRGNFPDRFSARQFPNYSSELNVNALLLGDSALYLCATMAGTGMNIQYFGAGTRLSVL.

The V and J genes are TRBV4-2 and TRBJ1-6; maybe TRBD1 (5 bases). Germline CDR1 and CDR2: LGHNA and YNFKEQ. CDR3 length equals 16 residues. Trimming pared 3 bases from V and 0 bases from J, leaving 9 bases between. CDR3 sequence (DNA): TGTGCCAGCAGCCATGCTGACAGCTCCTATAATTCACCCCTCCACTTT. Translated: CASSHADSSYNSPLHF.

CDR3 in amino acids: CASSIATSGSYEQYF. The CDR3, as DNA: TGTGCCAGTAGTATAGCTACTAGCGGTAGCTACGAGCAGTACTTC. The chain combines TRBV19 with TRBJ2-7, with TRBD2 identical over 8 bases. The CDR3 covers 15 residues. J lost 3 bases, V lost 1 base, and 5 bases had no gene match. Germline V gives CDR1 LNHDA, CDR2 SQIVND (reference sequence). The entire variable domain, with the rest obtained from reference TRBV19 and TRBJ2-7, is as follows: DGGITQSPKYLFRKEGQNVTLSCEQNLNHDAMYWYRQDPGQGLRLIYYSQIVNDFQKGDIAEGYSVSREKKESFPLTVTSAQKNPTAFYLCASSIATSGSYEQYFGPGTRLTVT.

The genes are TRBV13 and TRBJ2-1, with TRBD2 matching 9 bases. The trim removed 5 bases at V and 8 bases at J, leaving 10 bases unmatched. Germline assignment: CDR1 PRHDT and CDR2 FYEKMQ (reference sequence). The CDR3 covers 15 residues. The CDR3, as DNA: TGTGCCAGCAGCCACTATAGCGGGAGTACGTATGAGCAGTTCTTC. The encoded protein is CASSHYSGSTYEQFF.

J is TRBJ2-1 and V is TRBV4-1, with 8 nucleotides matching TRBD1. The CDR3 is 15 residues long. Germline V gives CDR1 MGHRA, CDR2 YSYEKL. V was pared by 4 bases and J by 9 bases, with 11 bases of the junction left unmatched. CDR3 DNA: TGCGCCAGCAGCCCAACCTGGTCACAGGGGGGTGAGCAGTTCTTC. The encoded protein is CASSPTWSQGGEQFF.

The gene calls are TRBV11-2 and TRBJ2-2, with TRBD1 matching over 10 bases. V lost 4 bases, J lost 4 bases, and 6 bases stayed unmatched. The CDR3 is 16 amino acids. The germline gives CDR1 SGHAT, CDR2 FQNNGV. For the CDR3, the DNA is TGTGCCAGCAGCTCCGGGACAGGGGAAGGCACCGGGGAGCTGTTTTTT. Translation: CASSSGTGEGTGELFF.

The rearrangement links TRBV7-5 to TRBJ1-1; TRBD1, the table's D call, was not compared with the DNA. TRBV7-5 is a documented pseudogene. The CDR3 runs 15 residues. In DNA form, the CDR3 reads TGTGTCAGAAGCTTCGGGACAGAGGAGTCAACTGAAGCTTTCTTT. It specifies CVRSFGTEESTEAFF.

The V gene is TRBV15, the J gene TRBJ2-5; 8 nucleotides line up with TRBD2. V trimming: 0 bases; J trimming: 3 bases; junction bases outside the gene matches: 6. Germline V gene sequence: CDR1 LNHNV, CDR2 YYDKDF (reference sequence). The CDR3 sequence is 16 residues long. CDR3 in DNA: TGTGCCACCAGCAGAGATAGCGGGGTTAGAAAAGAGACCCAGTACTTC. It codes for CATSRDSGVRKETQYF.

This clone was observed at least ten times. The rearrangement links TRBV29-1 to TRBJ1-2, with 7 bases identical to TRBD1. CDR3 length: 12 residues. Looked up from germline, CDR1 is SQVTM and CDR2 is ANQGSEA. Unmatched junction bases numbered 2, after V lost 3 bases and J lost 4 bases. The CDR3 DNA follows: TGCAGCGTTGAGGACAGGCCCTATGGCTACACCTTC. This sequence encodes CSVEDRPYGYTF.